This TCR beta chain was captured in a study of OX40 agonist ivuxolimab in advanced cancers. This CDR3 is built from 16 residues. Germline CDR1 is MDHEN and CDR2 is SYDVKM. The V and J ends lost 6 bases and 1 base respectively, with 13 bases between them. Assay: immunoSEQ multiplex PCR; the TCRdb copy retains only in-frame clones and omits some. The table includes 85,000 to 120,000 clones, 90% detected once. The V gene is TRBV28, the J gene TRBJ2-6; D is undetermined. The TCR was taken from an adult with an advanced solid tumor such as melanoma, head and neck, liver or kidney cancer. Sequencing used CD4+ or CD8+ T cells sorted from blood, obtained in a trial of the OX40 agonist ivuxolimab. CDR3 region: CASRPAALSGANVLTF. Here the CDR3 DNA reads TGTGCCAGCAGACCCGCTGCCTTATCTGGGGCCAACGTCCTGACTTTC. The entire variable domain, with the rest obtained from reference TRBV28 and TRBJ2-6, is as follows: DVKVTQSSRYLVKRTGEKVFLECVQDMDHENMFWYRQDPGLGLRLIYFSYDVKMKEKGDIPEGYSVSREKKERFSLILESASTNQTSMYLCASRPAALSGANVLTFGAGSRLTVL.